This T cell receptor (beta chain) was retrieved from a study of T cell responses to AZD1222 COVID-19 vaccine. Study overall: Both about-4-week and about-12-week second-dose recipients were combined. Whole-study results and caveats: Clonal diversity was possibly underestimated, and the donors were mostly white British, with more females.

Of note for this clone: Its cognate antigen is unknown.

Method: immunoSEQ multiplex PCR; TCRdb's copy keeps in-frame clones and lacks some. The sample lists over 100,000 clones; about 86% were seen once. This receptor was identified in an adult in good health. This specimen was peripheral blood, taken on day 0 of AZD1222 vaccination.

CDR3 sequence: CAWSVRRPRGKLFF. CDR3 sequence (DNA): TGTGCCTGGAGTGTACGTCGACCCCGAGGAAAACTGTTTTTT. The chain couples TRBV30 to TRBJ1-4, with D uncertain. The germline V gene encodes CDR1 GTSNPN and CDR2 SVGIG (reference sequence). The CDR3 has 14 amino acids. V was trimmed by 0 bases and J by 10 bases, leaving 15 bases between them.